This T cell receptor beta chain was retrieved from a study of T cell repertoires in cytomegalovirus infection. The overall study: CMV infection together with matching HLA type was indicated by public TCR beta signatures.

Note on this clonotype: What it recognizes is unknown.

One entry per CDR3 protein results from TCRdb running MiXCR on the reads. This table has a few hundred thousand distinct CDR3 sequences, almost 40% appearing once. The CDR3 covers 12 residues. The V gene lost 5 bases and the J gene lost 5 bases, with 10 bases spanning the gap. CDR1 and CDR2 from the germline V gene are SEHNR and FQNEAQ (reference sequence). Study outcomes and limitations: HLA-C-restricted CMV clonotypes gave the most frequent clonotype in two of eight donors. People with CMV and the relevant HLA were identified by cumulative public TCR beta family frequency.

Specimen: cultured PBMCs, collected from culture after CMV antigen stimulation. This receptor was identified in a human donor in good health (CMV status not recorded). Some clones in this sample may be carry-over from other donors' samples. The J gene is TRBJ2-7, the V gene TRBV7-9; D gene ambiguous. The CDR3 DNA reads TGTGCCAGCAGCCGCGACTGGAACGAGCAGTACTTC. Its translation is CASSRDWNEQYF.